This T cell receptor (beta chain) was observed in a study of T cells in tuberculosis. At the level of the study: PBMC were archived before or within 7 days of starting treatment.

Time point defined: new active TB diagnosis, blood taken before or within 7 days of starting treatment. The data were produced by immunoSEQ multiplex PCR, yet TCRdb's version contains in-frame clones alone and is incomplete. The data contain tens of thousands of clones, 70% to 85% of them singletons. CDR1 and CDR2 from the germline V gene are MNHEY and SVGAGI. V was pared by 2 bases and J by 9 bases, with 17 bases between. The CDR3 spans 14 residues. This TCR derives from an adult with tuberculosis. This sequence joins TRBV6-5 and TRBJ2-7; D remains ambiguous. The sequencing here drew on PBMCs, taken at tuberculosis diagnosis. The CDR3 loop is CASSYGDKPFVQYF. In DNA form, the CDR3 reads TGTGCCAGCAGTTACGGCGACAAGCCCTTTGTGCAGTACTTC.